A single sample is the source of the 8 T cell receptor beta chains below, sequenced in a study of blood T cells in healthy people across ages. A sample-barcoded 5' primer and a J-beta primer mix were used in a second PCR of roughly 7 to 11 cycles. Each CDR3 protein gets one entry after TCRdb re-called the 5' RACE reads with MiXCR. The repertoire holds about 1,500,000 distinct CDR3 sequences, with 28% as singletons. Sequencing was performed on blood. The receptor set was obtained from a woman aged 25 to 45 in good health.

Concerning this clonotype: Given a much more abundant clone one base away, this may be a read error. V is TRBV19 and J is TRBJ1-2; no firm D call. Per germline, CDR1 LNHDA and CDR2 SQIVND (reference sequence). The CDR3 sequence is 15 residues long. V was cut by 6 bases and J by 6 bases, with 20 bases left in between. CDR3 nucleotide sequence: TGTGCCAGTAGCCCCAGTGACCCCACGGGAGATGGCTACACCTTC. It is translated as CASSPSDPTGDGYTF.

This chain joins TRBV7-2 and TRBJ2-3, with D possibly TRBD2 on 6 matching bases. Trimming removed 9 bases from V and 2 bases from J, with 12 bases in between. The CDR3 sequence is 13 residues long. Looked up from germline, CDR1 is SGHTA and CDR2 is FQGNSA. The CDR3 loop reads CARAGKFTDTQYF. CDR3 nucleotide sequence: TGTGCCAGGGCGGGGAAATTCACAGATACGCAGTATTTT.

This clonotype was detected a few times. J is TRBJ1-5 and V is TRBV20-1; D gene uncertain. The CDR3 spans 15 residues. Trimming stripped 0 bases from V and 1 base from J, with 10 bases between. CDR1 and CDR2 (germline): DFQATT, SNEGSKA (reference sequence). CDR3 loop: CSARDAFGSNQPQHF. CDR3 DNA sequence: TGCAGTGCTAGAGACGCATTCGGAAGCAATCAGCCCCAGCATTTT.

This clonotype was counted only a few times. The chain uses TRBV27 and TRBJ2-7, with a possible D match to TRBD2 (5 bases). V was pared by 4 bases and J by 4 bases, with 20 bases between. Germline loops: CDR1 MNHEY, CDR2 SMNVEV (reference sequence). The CDR3 is 16 residues long. In DNA, the CDR3 is TGTGCCAGCAGTTACGTGCCGGGAACGGAGCCATACGAGCAGTACTTC. It is translated as CASSYVPGTEPYEQYF.

The CDR3 region has the DNA TGTGCCAGCAGTTCCACAGGGGCCGTTTCCTACAATGAGCAGTTCTTC. Translated: CASSSTGAVSYNEQFF. The chain employs TRBV6-5 and TRBJ2-1, with TRBD1 identical over 7 bases. There are 16 residues in the CDR3. Germline CDR1 MNHEY, CDR2 SVGAGI. Trimming removed 4 bases from V and 1 base from J; junction bases left unmatched: 7.

This clonotype was seen many times. In DNA form, the CDR3 reads TGTGCCAGCAGCTTAGCGGGTGTCGGGGGGCGAAAGCAGTTCTTC. Amino acid sequence: CASSLAGVGGRKQFF. This sequence joins TRBV7-2 and TRBJ2-1; weak D call: TRBD2 (7 bases). The germline gives CDR1 SGHTA, CDR2 FQGNSA. V shed 0 bases and J shed 11 bases, with 17 bases lying between them. The CDR3 length is 15 residues. The full variable domain, its missing parts supplied by reference TRBV7-2 and TRBJ2-1, is GAGVSQSPSNKVTEKGKDVELRCDPISGHTALYWYRQSLGQGLEFLIYFQGNSAPDKSGLPSDRFSAERTGGSVSTLTIQRTQQEDSAVYLCASSLAGVGGRKQFFGPGTRLTVL.

This sequence joins TRBV7-2 and TRBJ2-1; perhaps TRBD2 as D (5 bases). From germline, CDR1 is SGHTA and CDR2 FQGNSA. V lost 4 bases to trimming and J lost 9 bases, with 19 bases between them. CDR3 length equals 15 residues. This CDR3 is CASSSTGKRAGEQFF. The CDR3 DNA reads TGTGCCAGCAGCTCCACCGGGAAAAGGGCGGGTGAGCAGTTCTTC.

This clonotype was detected a few times. The rearrangement joins TRBV25-1 to TRBJ2-2; no firm D call. The germline gives CDR1 MGHDK, CDR2 SYGVNS. The ends were cut back, 2 bases at V and 0 bases at J, with 4 bases in the middle. The CDR3 contains 14 residues. In DNA, the CDR3 is TGTGCCAGCAGTGAAAACTCGAACACCGGGGAGCTGTTTTTT. Protein product: CASSENSNTGELFF.